This record covers a single T cell receptor beta chain. The antigen is undetermined. The sample belongs to a study of a mutant IDH1 vaccine in newly diagnosed glioma. In the study overall: Either 4-6 weeks after radiotherapy alone or alongside temozolomide, vaccination was begun. Averaging around 42 years of age, treated patients were around 60% male and 37.5% female. Previous treatment comprised radiotherapy, temozolomide, or both, mostly both.

Sample time point: week 23, last vaccination. It was 300 ug of mutant IDH1 20-mer peptide that made up each vaccine dose, given with topical imiquimod. The study enrolled donors with new WHO grade 3 or 4 IDH1-mutant, ATRX-lost astrocytomas. The assay was immunoSEQ multiplex PCR, and TCRdb's table has in-frame clones only and misses some. The sample lists over 50,000 clones, over 70% occurring once. The source was PBMCs, collected from a glioma patient whose treatment included an IDH1 peptide vaccine. The source is a man aged 18 to 29 with glioma.

CDR3 nucleotides: TGTGCCAGCAGTGACTCGGCGAGAAAGAGCTCCTACGAGCAGTACTTC. It specifies CASSDSARKSSYEQYF. This sequence joins TRBV6-4 and TRBJ2-7; no clear D gene. The ends were cut back, 0 bases at V and 0 bases at J, with 12 bases in the middle. Germline V CDR1 and CDR2: MRHNA, SNTAGT. The CDR3 has 16 amino acids.